What follows are 22 T cell receptor beta chains derived from one specimen sequenced in a study of T cell responses to AZD1222 COVID-19 vaccine. Generated by immunoSEQ multiplex PCR, the TCRdb table keeps only in-frame clones and is missing some. The sample shows some 130,000 clones, 90% of them seen only once. The specimen comprised peripheral blood, sampled on day 0 of AZD1222 vaccination. The receptors come from an adult in good health.

This clone was detected only once. This chain links TRBV4-3 with TRBJ2-3, with TRBD2 identical over 11 bases. With V trimmed by 0 bases and J by 4 bases, 15 bases remained unmatched. In germline, CDR1 is LGHNA, CDR2 YSLEER. CDR3 size: 20 residues. The CDR3 loop is CASSQDTQTSGATYADTQYF. CDR3 bases: TGCGCCAGCAGCCAAGACACACAGACTAGCGGGGCAACCTATGCAGATACGCAGTATTTT.

The J gene is TRBJ1-1, the V gene TRBV4-2; D is possibly TRBD1 (6 bases). V was trimmed by 4 bases and J by 1 base, leaving 13 bases between them. CDR1 and CDR2 (germline): LGHNA, YNFKEQ. The CDR3 is 15 amino acids. This chain's CDR3 is CASSPIPGQNTEAFF. Written as DNA, the CDR3 is TGTGCCAGCAGCCCCATCCCGGGACAGAACACTGAAGCTTTCTTT.

This rearrangement joins TRBV24-1 to TRBJ2-1; D ambiguous. The CDR3 is 14 amino acids. V shed 3 bases and J shed 10 bases, with 15 bases lying between them. Germline CDR1 KGHDR, CDR2 SFDVKD. CDR3 sequence reads: CATSDRPAPGEQFF. The CDR3 DNA sequence: TGTGCCACCAGTGATAGGCCGGCCCCCGGGGAGCAGTTCTTC.

This chain joins TRBV10-3 and TRBJ2-1, with 7 positions matching TRBD1. The CDR3 totals 14 residues. From germline, CDR1 is ENHRY and CDR2 SYGVKD. V shed 3 bases and J 5 bases; nucleotides not matched to a gene: 4. CDR3 protein: CAISDGDRNNEQFF. The CDR3 nucleotides are TGTGCCATCAGTGATGGGGACAGAAACAATGAGCAGTTCTTC.

The chain has TRBV19 and TRBJ2-2; tentatively, D is TRBD1 or TRBD2 (5 bases each). CDR1 is LNHDA, CDR2 SQIVND, per germline (reference sequence). The CDR3 is made up of 15 amino acids. V lost 4 bases to trimming and J lost 5 bases, with 14 bases between them. CDR3 residues: CASSNPGTLTGELFF. The CDR3 DNA reads as TGTGCCAGTAGTAACCCCGGGACGCTTACCGGGGAGCTGTTTTTT.

The V gene is TRBV5-5, the J gene TRBJ2-1; D is unclear. Germline lookup yields CDR1 SGHKS and CDR2 YYEKEE (reference sequence). This CDR3 has 17 residues. V lost 1 base and J lost 0, with 14 bases in between. This CDR3 is CASSLLLYSTSYNEQFF. CDR3 DNA sequence: TGTGCCAGCAGCTTGCTTTTATACAGTACCTCCTACAATGAGCAGTTCTTC.

This clone has a single count. The gene calls are TRBV9 and TRBJ2-7; no reliable D call. Trimming took 0 bases from V and 0 from J, leaving 7 bases between them. There are 14 residues in the CDR3. The V gene's germline CDR1 is SGDLS and CDR2 YYNGEE. The CDR3 reads CASSVDPDSYEQYF. The DNA of the CDR3 is TGTGCCAGCAGCGTAGACCCAGACTCCTACGAGCAGTACTTC. Variable domain in full (rest from reference TRBV9 and TRBJ2-7): DSGVTQTPKHLITATGQRVTLRCSPRSGDLSVYWYQQSLDQGLQFLIQYYNGEERAKGNILERFSAQQFPDLHSELNLSSLELGDSALYFCASSVDPDSYEQYFGPGTRLTVT.

The rearrangement uses TRBV29-1 and TRBJ2-1, with TRBD2 matching 9 bases. The CDR3 runs 14 residues. Germline CDR1 is SQVTM and CDR2 is ANQGSEA. V gave up 6 bases and J gave up 7 bases; unmatched junction bases: 10. Here the CDR3 reads CSVLAGTELNEQFF. CDR3 nucleotide sequence: TGCAGCGTCCTAGCGGGAACCGAGCTGAATGAGCAGTTCTTC.

The rearrangement uses TRBV2 and TRBJ1-1, with a tentative D call TRBD1 (5 bases). This CDR3 contains 16 residues. V lost 4 bases and J lost 4, with 19 bases in between. Germline V lookup: CDR1 SNHLY, CDR2 FYNNEI. CDR3 region: CASSGTRQTPSTEAFF. The CDR3 DNA is TGTGCCAGCAGTGGAACTCGACAGACACCCAGCACTGAAGCTTTCTTT.

The sample holds one count of this clone. The chain has TRBV5-1 and TRBJ1-5, with 9 bases aligning to TRBD1. V dropped 4 bases and J dropped 2; count of bases not matched to a gene: 7. The CDR3 has 16 amino acids. CDR1 and CDR2 from the germline V gene are SGHRS and YFSETQ. CDR3 protein: CASSPGTGRGNQPQHF. CDR3 nucleotide sequence: TGCGCCAGCAGCCCCGGGACAGGGAGGGGCAATCAGCCCCAGCATTTT.

The chain links TRBV9 to TRBJ1-2; D remains unclear. The CDR3 loop spans 14 amino acids. Germline CDR1 and CDR2: SGDLS and YYNGEE. Trimming left V 1 base short and J 2 bases short, with 9 bases between. Here the CDR3 DNA reads TGTGCCAGCAGCGTAAGGATGGAGAACTATGGCTACACCTTC. This codes for CASSVRMENYGYTF. Variable domain in full (rest from reference TRBV9 and TRBJ1-2): DSGVTQTPKHLITATGQRVTLRCSPRSGDLSVYWYQQSLDQGLQFLIQYYNGEERAKGNILERFSAQQFPDLHSELNLSSLELGDSALYFCASSVRMENYGYTFGSGTRLTVV.

The chain recombines TRBV7-9 with TRBJ2-1, with 14 bases identical to TRBD2. Germline assignment: CDR1 SEHNR and CDR2 FQNEAQ (reference sequence). The CDR3 totals 18 residues. Unmatched junction bases numbered 9, after V lost 1 base and J lost 7 bases. DNA for the CDR3: TGTGCCAGCAGCTTAGGGACTAGCGGGAGGCGGAGAGGGAATGAGCAGTTCTTC. It codes for CASSLGTSGRRRGNEQFF.

The V call is TRBV27, the J call TRBJ2-7, with 11 bases matching TRBD2. The CDR3 sequence is 16 residues long. V lost 0 bases to trimming and J lost 3 bases; unmatched junction nucleotides: 4. Germline V gives CDR1 MNHEY, CDR2 SMNVEV (reference sequence). The CDR3 DNA is TGTGCCAGCAGTTTATCTACCGGACTAGCGGGCTACGAGCAGTACTTC. Its protein is CASSLSTGLAGYEQYF.

V is TRBV7-9 and J is TRBJ1-6; 7 bases fit TRBD1. Trimming took 5 bases from V and 7 from J; bases not matched to a gene: 5. Germline CDR1 and CDR2: SEHNR and FQNEAQ (reference sequence). The CDR3 spans 14 residues. CDR3 sequence: CASSRQGGNSPLHF. CDR3 in DNA: TGTGCCAGCAGCCGACAGGGAGGAAATTCACCCCTCCACTTT.

This clone was observed a handful of times. V gene TRBV6-2 or TRBV6-3 combines with J gene TRBJ2-7; D may be TRBD1 or TRBD2 (5 bases each). CDR3 length: 14 amino acids. V was shortened by 6 bases and J by 3 bases, with 15 bases between the two germline ends. CDR1 is MNHEY, CDR2 SVGEGT, per germline. The CDR3 region is CASSNTRGGYEQYF. The CDR3 DNA reads as TGTGCCAGCAGCAACACTAGGGGCGGCTACGAGCAGTACTTC.

The V gene is TRBV18, the J gene TRBJ1-1; D not certain. The CDR3 contains 16 residues. V shed 2 bases and J shed 5 bases, with 18 bases lying between them. Germline assignment: CDR1 KGHSH and CDR2 LQKENI. This chain's CDR3 is CASSPGLMGSGTEAFF. As DNA, the CDR3 is TGTGCCAGCTCACCAGGACTCATGGGGAGTGGTACTGAAGCTTTCTTT.

V is TRBV7-9 and J is TRBJ1-1; D ambiguous. CDR1 SEHNR and CDR2 FQNEAQ come from the germline V gene (reference sequence). This CDR3 is built from 13 residues. V was cut by 4 bases and J by 1 base, with 7 bases left in between. CDR3 sequence (DNA): TGTGCCAGCAGCTCTCAAGCGAACACTGAAGCTTTCTTT. Translation: CASSSQANTEAFF.

The gene calls are TRBV25-1 and TRBJ2-1; tentatively, D is TRBD1 (6 bases). Trimming shortened V by 1 base and J by 2 bases, and 6 bases separated the two germline ends. The CDR3 covers 14 residues. The germline V gene encodes CDR1 MGHDK and CDR2 SYGVNS. CDR3 amino acids: CASSEWTAYNEQFF. CDR3 bases: TGTGCCAGCAGTGAATGGACAGCCTACAATGAGCAGTTCTTC.

This clone turned up a few times. J is TRBJ1-1 and V is TRBV7-9; D not certain. CDR3 length: 15 residues. Trimming shortened V by 3 bases and J by 1 base, and 12 bases separated the two germline ends. The germline V gene encodes CDR1 SEHNR and CDR2 FQNEAQ (reference sequence). The CDR3 DNA is TGTGCCAGCAGCTTGGACGAGTATGGGAACACTGAAGCTTTCTTT. Its translation is CASSLDEYGNTEAFF.

The chain joins TRBV6-1 to TRBJ1-1, with D unclear. V was clipped by 3 bases and J by 8 bases, with 10 bases between them. This CDR3 comprises 12 residues. CDR1 is MNHNS and CDR2 is SASEGT in the germline V gene. CDR3 DNA sequence: TGTGCCAGCAGTGAGGGGAGCAGGGAAGCTTTCTTT. Its translation: CASSEGSREAFF.

The chain is built from TRBV7-2 and TRBJ1-6, with D hard to call. CDR1 is SGHTA, CDR2 FQGNSA, per germline. The V end lost 1 base, the J end lost 5 bases, and 6 bases lay between the germline ends. The CDR3 runs to 14 residues. The chain's CDR3 is CASSLDGNNSPLHF. As DNA, the CDR3 is TGTGCCAGCAGCTTAGACGGAAATAATTCACCCCTCCACTTT.

The chain joins TRBV4-3 to TRBJ2-1; 8 positions match TRBD1. The CDR3 runs to 15 residues. Germline V gene sequence: CDR1 LGHNA, CDR2 YSLEER. Losses at the gene ends were 3 bases for V and 10 bases for J; bases not matched to a gene: 11. The CDR3 region has the DNA TGCGCCAGCAGCCAGGGGGACAGGACTTGGGGGGAGCAGTTCTTC. Translated, it gives CASSQGDRTWGEQFF.